The rows below give T cell receptor beta chains drawn from one sample of a study of cytomegalovirus exposure and HLA in healthy donors. Libraries were prepared by immunoSEQ multiplex PCR; TCRdb keeps only in-frame clonotypes and omits some of them. The sample records 90,000 to 110,000 clones, more than 65% being singletons. Sequenced sample: PBMCs. These receptors were collected from a middle-aged man in good health and CMV-seropositive. CDR3s leave out the opening cysteine and the closing phenylalanine or tryptophan. Each record gives: V gene, CDR3 protein.

TRBV5-4	ASSLKLAGGGTGELF
TRBV27	ASSPYPEGSYEQY
TRBV15	ATSEGARGYT
TRBV9	ASSVAGTSGGASEQF
TRBV27	ASSLGAGDQETQY
TRBV13	ASSAGLAGFEQY
TRBV27	ASKLTVNTGELF
TRBV11-2	ASSLPTGRGMNEQF
TRBV25-1	ASSEFGEVWSQETQY
TRBV19	ASSRRGLESYGYT
TRBV9	ASSVDPGGSYNEQF
TRBV12-2	ASRPSSGTDPSYEQY
TRBV2	ASKGAGERTEAF
TRBV7-2	ASSPRTEYTGELF
TRBV19	ASRPSGTLTANEQF
TRBV5-5	ASSPLWGTGGYEQY
TRBV6-5	ASSLQGGTEAF
TRBV7-2	ASSLTGGSGEKLF
TRBV5-1	ASSPGLAGKSSYEQY
TRBV19	ASSIQKGSPGTQPQH
TRBV6-6	ASTTGGRGEQY
TRBV7-8	ASIPTGAGANVLT
TRBV5-4	ASSLPAGAGANVLT
TRBV6-6	ASSYSRVSGNTIY
TRBV30	AWTDRASGELF
TRBV5-8	ASSLSGGSGFL